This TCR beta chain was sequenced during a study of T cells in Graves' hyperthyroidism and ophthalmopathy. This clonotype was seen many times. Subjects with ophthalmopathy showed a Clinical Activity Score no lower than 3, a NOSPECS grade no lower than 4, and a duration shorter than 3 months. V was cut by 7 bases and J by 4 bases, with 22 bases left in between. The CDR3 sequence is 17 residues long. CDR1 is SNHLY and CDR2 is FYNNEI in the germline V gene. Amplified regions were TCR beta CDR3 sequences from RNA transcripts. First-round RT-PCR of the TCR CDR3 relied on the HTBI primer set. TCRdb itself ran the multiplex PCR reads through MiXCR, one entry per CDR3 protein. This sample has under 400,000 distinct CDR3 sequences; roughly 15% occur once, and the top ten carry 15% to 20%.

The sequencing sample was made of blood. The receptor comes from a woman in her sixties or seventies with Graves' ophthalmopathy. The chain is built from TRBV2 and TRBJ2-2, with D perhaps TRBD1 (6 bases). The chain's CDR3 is CASTYQGPGTFTGELFF. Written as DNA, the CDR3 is TGTGCCAGCACGTATCAGGGGCCAGGAACATTCACCGGGGAGCTGTTTTTT.